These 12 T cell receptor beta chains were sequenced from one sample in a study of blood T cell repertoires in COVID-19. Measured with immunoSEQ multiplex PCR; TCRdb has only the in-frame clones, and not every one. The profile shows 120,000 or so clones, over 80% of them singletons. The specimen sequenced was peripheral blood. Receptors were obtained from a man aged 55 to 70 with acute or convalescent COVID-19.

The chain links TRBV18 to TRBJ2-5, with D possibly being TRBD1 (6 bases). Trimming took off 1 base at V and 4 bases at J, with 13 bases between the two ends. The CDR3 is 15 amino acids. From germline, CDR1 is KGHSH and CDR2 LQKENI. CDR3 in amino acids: CASSPLQQGLETQYF. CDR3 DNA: TGTGCCAGCTCACCACTCCAACAGGGTTTAGAGACCCAGTACTTC.

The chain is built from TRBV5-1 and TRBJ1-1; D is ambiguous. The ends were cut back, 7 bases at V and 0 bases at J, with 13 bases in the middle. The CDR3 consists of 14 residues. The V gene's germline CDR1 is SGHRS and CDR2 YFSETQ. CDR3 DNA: TGCGCCAGCGGTACGGGAACGATGAACACTGAAGCTTTCTTT. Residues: CASGTGTMNTEAFF.

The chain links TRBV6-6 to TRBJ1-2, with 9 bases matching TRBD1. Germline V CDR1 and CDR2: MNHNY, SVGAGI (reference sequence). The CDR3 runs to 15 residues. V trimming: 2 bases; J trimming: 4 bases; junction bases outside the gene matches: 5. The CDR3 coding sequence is TGTGCCAGCAGTTACGGACAGGGGTCAATCTATGGCTACACCTTC. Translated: CASSYGQGSIYGYTF.

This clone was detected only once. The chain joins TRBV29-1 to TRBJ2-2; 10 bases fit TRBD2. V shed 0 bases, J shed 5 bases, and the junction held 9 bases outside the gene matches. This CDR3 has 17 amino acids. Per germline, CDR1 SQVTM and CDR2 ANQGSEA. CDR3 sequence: CSVEDYAASGSTGELFF. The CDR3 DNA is TGCAGCGTTGAAGATTATGCGGCTAGCGGGAGTACCGGGGAGCTGTTTTTT.

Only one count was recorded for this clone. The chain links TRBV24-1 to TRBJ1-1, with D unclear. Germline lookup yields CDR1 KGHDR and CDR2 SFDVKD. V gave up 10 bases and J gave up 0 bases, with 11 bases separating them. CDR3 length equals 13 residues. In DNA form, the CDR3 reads TGTGCCACTAAAGGAGGCATGAACACTGAAGCTTTCTTT. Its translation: CATKGGMNTEAFF.

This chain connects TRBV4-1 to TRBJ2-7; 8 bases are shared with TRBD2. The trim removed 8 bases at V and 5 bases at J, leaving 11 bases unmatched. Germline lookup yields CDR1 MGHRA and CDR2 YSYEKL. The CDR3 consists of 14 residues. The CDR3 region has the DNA TGCGCCAGCGCTGTGCAGCGGGAGTCCAACGAGCAGTACTTC. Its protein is CASAVQRESNEQYF.

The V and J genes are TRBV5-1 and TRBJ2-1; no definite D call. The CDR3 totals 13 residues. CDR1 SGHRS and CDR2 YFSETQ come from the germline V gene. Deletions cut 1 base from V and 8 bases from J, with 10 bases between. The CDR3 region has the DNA TGCGCCAGCAGCTTGATCCCAGGTGATGAGCAGTTCTTC. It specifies CASSLIPGDEQFF.

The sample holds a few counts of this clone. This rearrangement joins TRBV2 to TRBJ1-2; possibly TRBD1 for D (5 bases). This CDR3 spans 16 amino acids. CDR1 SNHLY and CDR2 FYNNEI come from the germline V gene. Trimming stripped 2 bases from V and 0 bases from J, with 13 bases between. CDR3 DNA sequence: TGTGCCAGCAGTGAATATCGCAGGGATACTAACTATGGCTACACCTTC. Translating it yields CASSEYRRDTNYGYTF.

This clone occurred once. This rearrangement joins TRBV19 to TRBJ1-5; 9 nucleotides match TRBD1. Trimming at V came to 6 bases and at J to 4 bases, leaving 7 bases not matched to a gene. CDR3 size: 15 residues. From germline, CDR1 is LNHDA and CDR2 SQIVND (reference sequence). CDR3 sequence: CASRSLGQGNQPQHF. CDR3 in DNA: TGTGCCAGTAGATCCCTAGGACAGGGGAATCAGCCCCAGCATTTT.

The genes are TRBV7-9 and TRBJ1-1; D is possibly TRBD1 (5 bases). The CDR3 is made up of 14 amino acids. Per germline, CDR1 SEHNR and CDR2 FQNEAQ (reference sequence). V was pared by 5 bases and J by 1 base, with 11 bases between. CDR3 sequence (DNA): TGTGCCAGCAGCCCTATCGGGGGGAACACTGAAGCTTTCTTT. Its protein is CASSPIGGNTEAFF.

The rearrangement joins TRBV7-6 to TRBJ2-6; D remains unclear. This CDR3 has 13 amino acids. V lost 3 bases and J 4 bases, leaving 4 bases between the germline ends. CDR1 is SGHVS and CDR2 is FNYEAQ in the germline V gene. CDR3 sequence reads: CASSFAGANVLTF. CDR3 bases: TGTGCCAGCAGCTTCGCGGGGGCCAACGTCCTGACTTTC.

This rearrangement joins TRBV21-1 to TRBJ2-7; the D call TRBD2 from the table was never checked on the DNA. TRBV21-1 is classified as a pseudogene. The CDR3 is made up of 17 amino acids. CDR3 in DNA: TGTGCCAGCAGCAAACGTTGGAAGCGGAGGGGCTCCTACGAGCAGTACTTC. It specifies CASSKRWKRRGSYEQYF.